This note documents a single T cell receptor (beta chain) sequence. Its antigen is as yet unknown. This sample was taken from a study of CD8+CD57+ T cells in acquired aplastic anemia. General study points: Patients and controls had in common some 30 CD8+ CDR3 sequences.

The CDR3 has 15 amino acids. Trimming pared 5 bases from V and 0 bases from J, leaving 13 bases between. In germline, CDR1 is SEHNR, CDR2 FQNEAQ (reference sequence). Genomic DNA, the template, was used for profiling of the TCR beta VDJ and CDR3. A single record per CDR3 protein comes from TCRdb applying MiXCR to the reads. The data show under 200,000 distinct CDR3 sequences, roughly 48% seen once. Patients chosen for sequencing had shown CD8+CD57+ cell expansion by flow cytometry. This clonotype was obtained from a human donor with aplastic anemia. Material for sequencing was sorted CD4+, CD8+, or CD8+CD57+ T cells (not recorded which) from PBMCs. The chain couples TRBV7-9 to TRBJ1-1; D may be TRBD1 (6 bases). The DNA of the CDR3 is TGTGCCAGCAGCACAGGGTTTGTTATGAACACTGAAGCTTTCTTT. This encodes CASSTGFVMNTEAFF.